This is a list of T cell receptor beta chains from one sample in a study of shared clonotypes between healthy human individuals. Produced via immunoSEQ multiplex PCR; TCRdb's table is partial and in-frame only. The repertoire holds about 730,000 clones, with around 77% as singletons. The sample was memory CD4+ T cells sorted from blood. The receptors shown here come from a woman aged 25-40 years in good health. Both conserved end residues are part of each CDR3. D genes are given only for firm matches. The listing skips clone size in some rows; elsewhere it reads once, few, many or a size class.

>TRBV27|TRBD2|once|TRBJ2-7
TGTGCCAGCGGCTTTAGCGGGAGTACCCTCGAGCAGTACTTC
CASGFSGSTLEQYF
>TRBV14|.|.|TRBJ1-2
TGTGCCAGCAGCCAGGCCCCAAACTATGGCTACACCTTC
CASSQAPNYGYTF
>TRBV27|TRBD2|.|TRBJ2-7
TGTGCCAGCAGTTCTCTAGCGGGAGGCGGGTACGAGCAGTACTTC
CASSSLAGGGYEQYF
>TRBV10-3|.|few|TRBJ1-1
TGTGCCATCAGGCAGGGGTTGGGCACTGAAGCTTTCTTT
CAIRQGLGTEAFF
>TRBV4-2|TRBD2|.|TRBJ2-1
TGTGCCAGCAGCCCACTCTTGACTAGCGGGAGCTATGAGCAGTTCTTC
CASSPLLTSGSYEQFF
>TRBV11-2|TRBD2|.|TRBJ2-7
TGTGCCAGCAGCTTAGCGGGAGGGCTTCAAGAGCAGTACTTC
CASSLAGGLQEQYF
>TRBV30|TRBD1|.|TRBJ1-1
TGTGCCTGGAGGCGCAGGGGGTTAACTGAAGCTTTCTTT
CAWRRRGLTEAFF
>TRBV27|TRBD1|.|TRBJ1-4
TGTGCCAGCAGTTTGGGCAGGGGGCTGGGTGAAAAACTGTTTTTT
CASSLGRGLGEKLFF
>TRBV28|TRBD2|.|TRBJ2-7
TGTGCCAGCGGTCGGGACTATCCGTACTTC
CASGRDYPYF
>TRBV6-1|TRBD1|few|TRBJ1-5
TGTGCCAGCAGGGAACTGGACAGGGCGGGCAATCAGCCCCAGCATTTT
CASRELDRAGNQPQHF
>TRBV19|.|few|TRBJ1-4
TGTGCCAGTAGTACCAACGGTCGGGCAACTAATGAAAAACTGTTTTTT
CASSTNGRATNEKLFF
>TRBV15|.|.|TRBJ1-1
TGTGCCACCAGCAGAGAGGGACTGGATTCGGCTTTCTTT
CATSREGLDSAFF
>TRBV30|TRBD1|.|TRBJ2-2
TGTGCCTGGAGGACAGGGGGTAACACCGGGGAGCTGTTTTTT
CAWRTGGNTGELFF
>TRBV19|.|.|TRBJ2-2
TGTGCCAGTAGTATAGTAAGGTCGAGGGAGCTGTTTTTT
CASSIVRSRELFF
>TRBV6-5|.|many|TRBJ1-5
TGTGCCAGCATTAGAATTAGGGGTGAACAGCCCCAGCATTTT
CASIRIRGEQPQHF
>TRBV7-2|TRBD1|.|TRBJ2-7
TGTGCCAGCAGCGAGACAGGGTTTTCCTACGAGCAGTACTTC
CASSETGFSYEQYF
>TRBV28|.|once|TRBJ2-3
TGTGCCAGCAGTTTATATGGCGGGGATACGCAGTATTTT
CASSLYGGDTQYF
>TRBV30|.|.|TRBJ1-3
TGTGCCTGGAGTCTGCGGGGGCCTGGAAACACCATATATTTT
CAWSLRGPGNTIYF
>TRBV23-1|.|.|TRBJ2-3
TGCGCCAGCAGTCAATCGCTGGACATCTCCCCAGATACGCAGTATTTT
CASSQSLDISPDTQYF
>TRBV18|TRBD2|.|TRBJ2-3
TGTGCCAGCACCGGACTAGCGGGAGTAGATGATACGCAGTATTTT
CASTGLAGVDDTQYF
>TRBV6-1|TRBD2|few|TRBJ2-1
TGTGCCAGCAGTGAATGGCTAGCGGGAGAGGGTGAGCAGTTCTTC
CASSEWLAGEGEQFF
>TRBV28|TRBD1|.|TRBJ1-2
TGTGCCAGCCGAAAACCGGGACAGGTGGGGGGCTACACCTTC
CASRKPGQVGGYTF
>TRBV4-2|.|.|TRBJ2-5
TGTGCCAGCAGCCAAGATCTGGCGCAGACCCAGTACTTC
CASSQDLAQTQYF
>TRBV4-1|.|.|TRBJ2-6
TGCGCCAGCAGCCCCCAAAGCTCTGGGGCCAACGTCCTGACTTTC
CASSPQSSGANVLTF
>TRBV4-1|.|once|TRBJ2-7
TGCGCCAGCAGCCCCCTACACGGACAAAGCTACGAGCAGTACTTC
CASSPLHGQSYEQYF
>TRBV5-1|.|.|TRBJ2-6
TGCGCCAGCAGCTTTAGGGCTGGGGCCAACGTCCTGACTTTC
CASSFRAGANVLTF